The 17 T cell receptor beta chains listed next were all sequenced from one sample in a study of CD8+CD57+ T cells in acquired aplastic anemia. TCR beta VDJ and CDR3 were profiled, and genomic DNA was the template. MiXCR was run by TCRdb on the reads, yielding one entry per CDR3 protein. The sample has some 180,000 distinct CDR3 sequences; 40% to 50% are singletons. The specimen was sorted CD4+, CD8+, or CD8+CD57+ T cells (not recorded which) from PBMCs. These receptors were collected from a human donor in good health.

This clonotype came up a few times. V gene TRBV20-1 combines with J gene TRBJ2-7, with 8 bases lining up with TRBD2. With V trimmed by 3 bases and J by 6 bases, 7 bases remained unmatched. Germline CDR1 DFQATT, CDR2 SNEGSKA (reference sequence). The CDR3 length is 13 residues. The CDR3 DNA reads as TGCAGTGCTAGTCCAGCGGGAGCCGTCGAGCAGTACTTC. It codes for CSASPAGAVEQYF.

Only a few counts were recorded for this clonotype. The genes are TRBV5-1 and TRBJ1-6; perhaps TRBD1 as D (5 bases). The CDR3 is 14 amino acids. Germline V gene lookup returns CDR1 SGHRS and CDR2 YFSETQ. Trimming stripped 0 bases from V and 7 bases from J, with 8 bases between. In DNA, the CDR3 is TGCGCCAGCAGCTTGGCGGCAGGGAATTCACCCCTCCACTTT. It translates to CASSLAAGNSPLHF.

The chain is built from TRBV12-3 or TRBV12-4 and TRBJ2-7; the match to TRBD2 covers 7 bases. This CDR3 contains 12 residues. Trimming cost V 6 bases and J 7 bases; bases outside gene matches: 6. The CDR3 bases are TGTGCCAGCAGAGGGGAGGGAGGAGAGCAGTACTTC. Encoded protein: CASRGEGGEQYF.

The chain employs TRBV20-1 and TRBJ2-7, with TRBD2 matching 10 bases. This CDR3 has 14 amino acids. Germline CDR1 is DFQATT and CDR2 is SNEGSKA (reference sequence). The trim removed 6 bases at V and 2 bases at J, leaving 7 bases unmatched. The CDR3 region is CSARGLAATYEQYF. The CDR3 DNA sequence: TGCAGTGCCCGCGGACTAGCGGCAACCTACGAGCAGTACTTC.

There are a few counts of this clonotype. V gene TRBV12-3 or TRBV12-4 combines with J gene TRBJ2-5, with 11 bases lining up with TRBD2. The V gene end was trimmed by 4 bases and the J gene end by 5 bases; junction bases not matched to a gene: 6. This CDR3 comprises 15 residues. The CDR3 bases are TGTGCCAGCAGTTCCTGGACTAGCGGGCGGGAGACCCAGTACTTC. It is translated as CASSSWTSGRETQYF.

This chain links TRBV7-6 with TRBJ2-3; D gene ambiguous. V was shortened by 1 base and J by 5 bases, with 7 bases between the two germline ends. The length of the CDR3 is 13 residues. Germline V gene lookup returns CDR1 SGHVS and CDR2 FNYEAQ. CDR3: CASSLGTGDTQYF. DNA of the CDR3: TGTGCCAGCAGCTTAGGTACGGGAGATACGCAGTATTTT.

This clonotype has more than one count but fewer than ten. The chain is built from TRBV24-1 and TRBJ2-3; 11 positions match TRBD2. The length of the CDR3 is 11 residues. The germline V gene encodes CDR1 KGHDR and CDR2 SFDVKD. V dropped 12 bases and J dropped 9; count of bases not matched to a gene: 4. CDR3 coding DNA: TGTGCCGCCACTAGCGGGAGCACGCAGTATTTT. It encodes CAATSGSTQYF.

The rearrangement uses TRBV27 and TRBJ1-6; TRBD1 agrees at 7 bases. The length of the CDR3 is 16 residues. The germline CDR1 and CDR2 sequences are MNHEY and SMNVEV (reference sequence). J gave up 7 bases and V 3 bases, and 9 bases lay outside the gene matches. DNA for the CDR3: TGTGCCAGCAGTTTGGCAGCCGGGACAGTAAATTCACCCCTCCACTTT. Residues: CASSLAAGTVNSPLHF.

This clonotype has only one observation. V and J are TRBV2 and TRBJ1-3; no clear D. Germline V CDR1 and CDR2: SNHLY, FYNNEI. V lost 4 bases and J lost 0, with 7 bases in between. This CDR3 is 14 amino acids long. This chain's CDR3 is CASSALSSGNTIYF. The CDR3 bases are TGTGCCAGCAGTGCTTTGAGCTCTGGAAACACCATATATTTT.

This clonotype was recorded at least ten times. J is TRBJ2-2 and V is TRBV6-6; D unresolved. The V end lost 2 bases, the J end lost 7 bases, and 8 bases lay between the germline ends. The CDR3 has 13 amino acids. Germline-derived CDR1 and CDR2 are MNHNY and SVGAGI (reference sequence). CDR3: CASSYEGVGELFF. The DNA of the CDR3 is TGTGCCAGCAGTTACGAAGGTGTCGGGGAGCTGTTTTTT.

This clonotype was detected only a few times. The chain uses TRBV20-1 and TRBJ1-2; D uncertain. Germline V gene sequence: CDR1 DFQATT, CDR2 SNEGSKA (reference sequence). The CDR3 spans 14 residues. V was clipped by 3 bases and J by 2 bases, with 13 bases between them. CDR3 nucleotide sequence: TGCAGTGCTAGGGAGGCAGGACGGAACTATGGCTACACCTTC. This codes for CSAREAGRNYGYTF.

V is TRBV20-1 and J is TRBJ2-7; 10 bases line up with TRBD2. This CDR3 contains 14 residues. CDR1 is DFQATT and CDR2 is SNEGSKA in the germline V gene (reference sequence). V dropped 3 bases and J dropped 7; count of bases not matched to a gene: 9. CDR3 in DNA: TGCAGTGCTAGCCAGCCTAGCGGGGGCGGGGAGCAGTACTTC. It translates to CSASQPSGGGEQYF.

This clonotype was counted a few times. This chain uses TRBV11-1 with TRBJ1-5; no definite D call. The CDR3 contains 17 residues. The germline V and J ends were trimmed by 4 bases and 2 bases, with 18 bases remaining between them. Germline V gives CDR1 SGHAT, CDR2 FQDESV (reference sequence). The CDR3 sequence is CASSSSSAGLGNQPQHF. The CDR3 DNA reads TGTGCCAGCAGCTCTTCATCCGCTGGTTTGGGCAATCAGCCCCAGCATTTT.

CDR3 in DNA: TGTGCCAGCAGTTACTCATACGGGGTCACGGGAAAACTGTTTTTT. Translating it yields CASSYSYGVTGKLFF. The chain couples TRBV6-5 to TRBJ1-4, with no clear D. CDR1 is MNHEY, CDR2 SVGAGI, per germline. Trimming pared 0 bases from V and 10 bases from J, leaving 15 bases between. The CDR3 totals 15 residues.

This clonotype has a count of ten or more. The rearrangement joins TRBV5-4 to TRBJ1-2; D is unclear. Per germline, CDR1 SGHNT and CDR2 YYREEE (reference sequence). The CDR3 contains 13 residues. With 0 bases removed from V and 4 bases from J, the gap between germline ends came to 7 bases. CDR3 bases: TGTGCCAGCAGCTTGGGTGGCAGCTATGGCTACACCTTC. Translated, it gives CASSLGGSYGYTF.

CDR3 residues: CSAGATGMGSDTQYF. The CDR3 DNA sequence: TGCAGTGCGGGCGCGACAGGGATGGGATCAGATACGCAGTATTTT. V gene TRBV20-1 combines with J gene TRBJ2-3; 7 bases agree with TRBD1. Trimming cost V 6 bases and J 4 bases; bases outside gene matches: 13. Per germline, CDR1 DFQATT and CDR2 SNEGSKA (reference sequence). The CDR3 covers 15 residues.

The chain recombines TRBV7-9 with TRBJ1-2; TRBD1 might be the D (5 bases). The V gene lost 5 bases and the J gene lost 1 base, with 14 bases spanning the gap. The germline gives CDR1 SEHNR, CDR2 FQNEAQ (reference sequence). The CDR3 extends over 15 amino acids. CDR3 region: CASSVTGGDNYGYTF. The CDR3 nucleotides are TGTGCCAGCAGCGTAACGGGGGGGGATAACTATGGCTACACCTTC.